These 28 T cell receptor beta chains were sequenced from one sample in a study of beta chain features in type 1 diabetes. Expressed TCRB transcripts were sequenced, since all the RNA that had been isolated was reverse transcribed. Generated by immunoSEQ multiplex PCR, the TCRdb table keeps only in-frame clones and is missing some. The sample includes around 300,000 clones, roughly 8% of them seen just once. The sequencing sample was made of central memory CD4+ T cells from blood. These receptors all come from a young woman in good health.

This clone was counted ten times or more. This chain joins TRBV6-6 and TRBJ2-4, with D possibly matching TRBD1 (5 bases). Trimming shortened V by 1 base and J by 7 bases, and 11 bases separated the two germline ends. The CDR3 is 14 residues long. Germline values: CDR1 MNHNY, CDR2 SVGAGI (reference sequence). This CDR3 reads CASSYLGLGNIQYF. The DNA of the CDR3 is TGTGCCAGCAGTTACTTGGGGCTCGGGAACATTCAGTACTTC.

This chain links TRBV2 with TRBJ1-2; 9 bases align to TRBD1. The CDR3 is 15 amino acids. Germline CDR1 SNHLY, CDR2 FYNNEI. Unmatched junction bases numbered 5, after V lost 2 bases and J lost 4 bases. In nucleotides, the CDR3 is TGTGCCAGCAGTGAACGAGGACAGGGGCTCTATGGCTACACCTTC. It yields the protein CASSERGQGLYGYTF.

This clone appeared a few times. The gene calls are TRBV11-2 and TRBJ1-1; D remains unclear. Germline CDR1 and CDR2: SGHAT and FQNNGV. Trimming took 5 bases from V and 2 from J, leaving 9 bases between them. The CDR3 is 13 residues long. The CDR3 DNA is TGTGCCAGCAGCCCGGGCCAAAACACTGAAGCTTTCTTT. It translates to CASSPGQNTEAFF. Complete variable domain (other parts from reference TRBV11-2 and TRBJ1-1): EAGVAQSPRYKIIEKRQSVAFWCNPISGHATLYWYQQILGQGPKLLIQFQNNGVVDDSQLPKDRFSAERLKGVDSTLKIQPAKLEDSAVYLCASSPGQNTEAFFGQGTRLTVV.

This clone was detected a few times. This chain connects TRBV7-9 to TRBJ2-1; 8 bases are shared with TRBD1. The V segment lost 1 base and the J segment 4 bases; nucleotides outside the gene matches: 9. The CDR3 contains 17 residues. CDR1 SEHNR and CDR2 FQNEAQ come from the germline V gene (reference sequence). The CDR3 reads CASSLEIIQGAYNEQFF. The CDR3 region has the DNA TGTGCCAGCAGCTTAGAAATAATCCAGGGGGCATACAATGAGCAGTTCTTC.

In its sample, this clone was seen a few times. CDR3 residues: CASSQVGPDKRNYGYTF. DNA for the CDR3: TGTGCCAGCAGCCAAGTCGGCCCGGACAAGAGAAACTATGGCTACACCTTC. The J gene is TRBJ1-2, the V gene TRBV14; D possibly corresponds to TRBD1 (5 bases). The germline CDR1 and CDR2 sequences are SGHDN and FVKESK. V dropped 1 base and J dropped 2 bases, with 17 bases sitting between them. The CDR3 is 17 residues long.

This clone was picked up a small number of times. V gene TRBV28 combines with J gene TRBJ2-3, with TRBD2 identical over 8 bases. CDR1 is MDHEN, CDR2 SYDVKM, per germline. Trimming at V came to 5 bases and at J to 2 bases, leaving 9 bases not matched to a gene. This CDR3 comprises 16 residues. The CDR3 DNA sequence: TGTGCCAGCAGTCACAGCGGGGGCCTAGACACAGATACGCAGTATTTT. This codes for CASSHSGGLDTDTQYF.

This clone was counted many times. The gene calls are TRBV4-1 and TRBJ2-7; D remains unclear. Germline lookup yields CDR1 MGHRA and CDR2 YSYEKL. The ends were cut back, 3 bases at V and 1 base at J, with 7 bases in the middle. CDR3 size: 13 residues. CDR3: CASSHGPSYEQYF. The CDR3 nucleotides read TGCGCCAGCAGCCACGGGCCGTCCTACGAGCAGTACTTC.

This clone was found a few times. The J gene is TRBJ2-7, the V gene TRBV5-1; D remains unclear. The CDR3 loop spans 14 amino acids. The ends were cut back, 2 bases at V and 0 bases at J, with 9 bases in the middle. Germline CDR1 is SGHRS and CDR2 is YFSETQ. The CDR3 here is CASSFSPPSYEQYF. The CDR3 DNA follows: TGCGCCAGCAGCTTTTCTCCCCCCTCCTACGAGCAGTACTTC.

In its sample, this clone was seen many times. V is TRBV27 and J is TRBJ1-1; possible D gene TRBD1, 6 bases. Trimming left V 7 bases short and J 0 bases short, with 12 bases between. This CDR3 spans 14 amino acids. CDR1 MNHEY and CDR2 SMNVEV come from the germline V gene (reference sequence). CDR3 DNA sequence: TGTGCCAGCATCCAGGACAGAATGAACACTGAAGCTTTCTTT. Residues: CASIQDRMNTEAFF.

A few counts support this clone. The rearrangement links TRBV19 to TRBJ2-4, with 12 bases fitting TRBD2. The junction had 8 bases not matched to a gene; V was cut back by 2 bases and J by 0 bases. The germline V gene has CDR1 LNHDA and CDR2 SQIVND (reference sequence). The CDR3 loop spans 19 amino acids. As DNA, the CDR3 is TGTGCCAGTAGTATACTCGGAACGGGACTAGCGGGAGCCAAAAACATTCAGTACTTC. Translating gives CASSILGTGLAGAKNIQYF.

The sample holds a few counts of this clone. The genes are TRBV13 and TRBJ1-4, with 8 bases aligning to TRBD1. This CDR3 is 16 amino acids long. From germline, CDR1 is PRHDT and CDR2 FYEKMQ (reference sequence). The V and J ends lost 2 bases and 5 bases, in that order; junction bases with no gene match: 7. CDR3 sequence: CASSLSRGRLNEKLFF. As DNA, the CDR3 is TGTGCCAGCAGCTTAAGCAGGGGGCGACTGAATGAAAAACTGTTTTTT.

This clone has just a few counts. The rearrangement uses TRBV9 and TRBJ2-7, with 7 bases identical to TRBD2. Germline V gene data show CDR1 as SGDLS and CDR2 as YYNGEE. V was pared by 4 bases and J by 0 bases, with 4 bases of the junction left unmatched. This CDR3 contains 14 residues. The CDR3 sequence is CASSPRTSSYEQYF. CDR3 sequence (DNA): TGTGCCAGCAGCCCCCGGACTAGCTCCTACGAGCAGTACTTC.

This clone was detected only a few times. The same CDR3 is also encoded by other DNA sequences in this sample. The V gene is TRBV18, the J gene TRBJ2-5; possibly TRBD1 for D (5 bases). Germline V gene lookup returns CDR1 KGHSH and CDR2 LQKENI. The CDR3 runs 14 residues. Trimming stripped 1 base from V and 5 bases from J, with 11 bases between. The DNA for the CDR3 is TGTGCCAGCTCACCACAGGGGCGCAGGGAGACCCAGTACTTC. Translated, it gives CASSPQGRRETQYF.

This clone was counted between two and nine times. V usage is TRBV28 and J usage is TRBJ1-2, with 12 bases aligning to TRBD1. CDR1 is MDHEN and CDR2 is SYDVKM in the germline V gene. V dropped 7 bases and J dropped 5; count of bases not matched to a gene: 8. The CDR3 totals 15 residues. The CDR3 sequence: CASNIGTGGIYGYTF. CDR3 in DNA: TGTGCCAGCAACATCGGGACAGGGGGCATTTATGGCTACACCTTC.

This clone has just a few counts. This sequence joins TRBV19 and TRBJ2-6; D not certain. Germline V lookup: CDR1 LNHDA, CDR2 SQIVND (reference sequence). This CDR3 region has 15 residues. Deletions cut 3 bases from V and 2 bases from J, with 8 bases between. CDR3 in amino acids: CASSILIPGANVLTF. The CDR3 nucleotides read TGTGCCAGTAGTATCCTGATACCTGGGGCCAACGTCCTGACTTTC.

This clone was counted at least ten times. The chain carries TRBV7-2 and TRBJ2-3; D possibly corresponds to TRBD1 (6 bases). CDR3 size: 15 residues. From germline, CDR1 is SGHTA and CDR2 FQGNSA. V shed 3 bases and J shed 1 base, with 11 bases lying between them. For the CDR3, the DNA is TGTGCCAGCAGCTTCGGGACACTTGGCACAGATACGCAGTATTTT. It is translated as CASSFGTLGTDTQYF. Complete variable domain (other parts from reference TRBV7-2 and TRBJ2-3): GAGVSQSPSNKVTEKGKDVELRCDPISGHTALYWYRQSLGQGLEFLIYFQGNSAPDKSGLPSDRFSAERTGGSVSTLTIQRTQQEDSAVYLCASSFGTLGTDTQYFGPGTRLTVL.

This clone was seen a few times. CDR3 coding DNA: TGTGCCAGCAGCCCGTCCCTAGCCAACAGGGCCGAGCAGTTCTTC. This translates into CASSPSLANRAEQFF. The chain employs TRBV11-3 and TRBJ2-1; TRBD1 is a possible D gene (6 bases). Trimming stripped 5 bases from V and 10 bases from J, with 21 bases between. From germline, CDR1 is SGHNT and CDR2 YENEEA. The CDR3 is 15 amino acids.

The rearrangement joins TRBV11-1 to TRBJ2-2, with 7 bases aligning to TRBD2. V dropped 1 base and J dropped 5; count of bases not matched to a gene: 7. From germline, CDR1 is SGHAT and CDR2 FQDESV (reference sequence). The CDR3 runs to 16 residues. CDR3 nucleotide sequence: TGTGCCAGCAGCTTAGGGCTAGCGGCTCGTACCGGGGAGCTGTTTTTT. Its translation: CASSLGLAARTGELFF.

This clone has a count of ten or more. The gene calls are TRBV9 and TRBJ1-3; the D is unclear. Germline values: CDR1 SGDLS, CDR2 YYNGEE. V was pared by 7 bases and J by 2 bases, with 4 bases between. The CDR3 has 11 residues. The CDR3 reads CASGTGNTIYF. The CDR3 DNA reads as TGTGCCAGCGGCACTGGAAACACCATATATTTT. The variable domain in full, completed from reference TRBV9 and TRBJ1-3, reads DSGVTQTPKHLITATGQRVTLRCSPRSGDLSVYWYQQSLDQGLQFLIQYYNGEERAKGNILERFSAQQFPDLHSELNLSSLELGDSALYFCASGTGNTIYFGEGSWLTVV.

The chain is built from TRBV19 and TRBJ1-1, with D possibly matching TRBD1 (6 bases). The CDR3 contains 14 residues. The V end lost 6 bases, the J end lost 2 bases, and 13 bases lay between the germline ends. The germline V gene has CDR1 LNHDA and CDR2 SQIVND (reference sequence). The CDR3 reads CASRYRGTNTEAFF. Here the CDR3 DNA reads TGTGCCAGTAGATACCGAGGGACAAACACTGAAGCTTTCTTT. The entire variable domain, with the rest obtained from reference TRBV19 and TRBJ1-1, is as follows: DGGITQSPKYLFRKEGQNVTLSCEQNLNHDAMYWYRQDPGQGLRLIYYSQIVNDFQKGDIAEGYSVSREKKESFPLTVTSAQKNPTAFYLCASRYRGTNTEAFFGQGTRLTVV.

This clone was observed at least ten times. The genes are TRBV28 and TRBJ2-2; D may match TRBD1 or TRBD2 (5 bases each). V was pared by 6 bases and J by 6 bases, with 14 bases between. Germline assignment: CDR1 MDHEN and CDR2 SYDVKM. CDR3 size: 14 residues. The CDR3 region has the DNA TGTGCCAGCAGGGGACCTGTTTGGTCCGGGGAGCTGTTTTTT. Protein: CASRGPVWSGELFF.

The gene calls are TRBV6-5 and TRBJ2-1; 9 nucleotides agree with TRBD2. The germline V gene has CDR1 MNHEY and CDR2 SVGAGI. V lost 5 bases, J lost 6 bases, and 8 bases stayed unmatched. This CDR3 has 15 residues. The CDR3: CASSISGSWGNEQFF. CDR3 DNA sequence: TGTGCCAGCAGTATTAGCGGGAGTTGGGGCAATGAGCAGTTCTTC.

This clone was picked up many times. This chain uses TRBV7-6 with TRBJ2-7; D possibly corresponds to TRBD2 (5 bases). CDR1 SGHVS and CDR2 FNYEAQ come from the germline V gene. This CDR3 spans 12 amino acids. V dropped 5 bases and J dropped 6 bases, with 11 bases sitting between them. This chain's CDR3 is CASSPSGSEQYV. For the CDR3, the DNA is TGTGCCAGCAGCCCTTCGGGGAGCGAGCAGTACGTC.

This clone was observed a handful of times. The chain recombines TRBV27 with TRBJ1-4; D is perhaps TRBD1 (6 bases). The CDR3 consists of 19 residues. Germline lookup yields CDR1 MNHEY and CDR2 SMNVEV (reference sequence). V lost 0 bases to trimming and J lost 0 bases, with 17 bases between them. The CDR3 nucleotides are TGTGCCAGCAGTTTATCGGCCAGGGGTATTGGAGCAACTAATGAAAAACTGTTTTTT. It is translated as CASSLSARGIGATNEKLFF.

The V and J genes are TRBV14 and TRBJ2-3; D uncertain. The germline CDR1 and CDR2 sequences are SGHDN and FVKESK. The CDR3 covers 14 residues. The V end was cut by 4 bases, the J end by 6 bases, with 14 bases between. The CDR3 nucleotides read TGTGCCAGCAGCCGGGCGGAGCTTCGGGATACGCAGTATTTT. Translating it yields CASSRAELRDTQYF.

This clone was seen a handful of times. The rearrangement uses TRBV7-9 and TRBJ1-2; D is undetermined. This CDR3 is built from 12 residues. The germline V gene has CDR1 SEHNR and CDR2 FQNEAQ (reference sequence). V was clipped by 3 bases and J by 4 bases, with 6 bases between them. The CDR3 nucleotides read TGTGCCAGCAGCTTGGACCTCTATGGCTACACCTTC. This sequence encodes CASSLDLYGYTF.

The CDR3 reads CASSWGGLSSGNTIYF. CDR3 nucleotides: TGTGCCAGCAGCTGGGGCGGTCTGAGCTCTGGAAACACCATATATTTT. The J gene is TRBJ1-3, the V gene TRBV5-6; D might be TRBD1 (5 bases). V was trimmed by 3 bases and J by 0 bases, leaving 13 bases between them. CDR3 length equals 16 residues. Germline V gene data show CDR1 as SGHDT and CDR2 as YYEEEE.

This clone was counted a few times. This chain connects TRBV4-1 to TRBJ1-3; the match to TRBD1 covers 9 bases. V shed 1 base, J shed 4 bases, and the junction held 5 bases outside the gene matches. The germline CDR1 and CDR2 sequences are MGHRA and YSYEKL. The CDR3 consists of 16 residues. The CDR3 reads CASSQVHGTGGNTIYF. CDR3 DNA sequence: TGCGCCAGCAGCCAAGTGCATGGGACAGGGGGAAACACCATATATTTT.